This T cell receptor (beta chain) was retrieved from a study of PD-L1 blockade in urothelial cancer. Whole-study context: It was around 2014 that patients started atezolizumab at 1,200 mg intravenously every 3 weeks.

Germline V gene sequence: CDR1 GTSNPN, CDR2 SVGIG (reference sequence). Trimming stripped 4 bases from V and 1 base from J, with 13 bases between. CDR3 length equals 14 residues. Time point in this sample: pretreatment peripheral blood. Only in-frame clones appear in the TCRdb table, and some are missing; sequencing was by immunoSEQ multiplex PCR. The sample shows approximately 72,000 clones, approximately 86% of them seen only once. This receptor was taken from a man in his 60s with urothelial cancer. This specimen consisted of PBMCs, obtained around atezolizumab (anti-PD-L1) treatment. The chain links TRBV30 to TRBJ1-2, with D hard to call. Written as DNA, the CDR3 is TGTGCCTGGACCTTCTTCCCGGTTAACTATGGCTACACCTTC. Its translation is CAWTFFPVNYGYTF.